The rows below give T cell receptor beta chains drawn from one sample of a study of blood T cell repertoires in COVID-19. Sequenced by immunoSEQ multiplex PCR; TCRdb stores in-frame clones only, minus some. The sample has around 280,000 clones, about 90% seen once. The sample consisted of peripheral blood. The receptors come from a woman aged 45-65 years who had recovered from COVID-19. Each CDR3 is given with its conserved first and last residue. The order of the fields is V gene, D gene, clone size, J gene, CDR3 protein, CDR3 DNA. The D gene is left open where the match is weak. Clone sizes are given selectively: once, few, many, or a class where the clone is expanded.

V: TRBV5-1
D: .
size: .
J: TRBJ1-1
CDR3: CASSLELDSTEAFF
DNA: TGCGCCAGCAGCTTGGAACTGGACAGCACTGAAGCTTTCTTT

V: TRBV11-3
D: .
size: .
J: TRBJ1-1
CDR3: CASSFMGGTEAFF
DNA: TGTGCCAGCTCTTTTATGGGGGGCACTGAAGCTTTCTTT

V: TRBV4-2
D: TRBD2
size: .
J: TRBJ2-1
CDR3: CASSPGGGGVIEQFF
DNA: TGTGCCAGCAGCCCCGGGGGGGGAGGGGTTATTGAGCAGTTCTTC

V: TRBV30
D: TRBD2
size: .
J: TRBJ2-2
CDR3: CAWSRIAGVPTGELFF
DNA: TGTGCCTGGAGTCGGATAGCGGGGGTCCCTACCGGGGAGCTGTTTTTT

V: TRBV30
D: TRBD2
size: .
J: TRBJ2-5
CDR3: CVSGGAETQYF
DNA: TGTGTCTCGGGAGGGGCCGAGACCCAGTACTTC

V: TRBV3-1/TRBV3-2
D: .
size: .
J: TRBJ1-6
CDR3: CASSPGGRGYNSPLHF
DNA: TGTGCCAGCAGCCCCGGTGGGAGGGGTTATAATTCACCCCTCCACTTT

V: TRBV7-9
D: .
size: .
J: TRBJ2-3
CDR3: CASSLPLADTQYF
DNA: TGTGCCAGCAGCTTACCCCTAGCAGATACGCAGTATTTT

V: TRBV24-1
D: .
size: .
J: TRBJ2-5
CDR3: CATSDSPVAGSEETQYF
DNA: TGTGCCACCAGTGATTCCCCAGTAGCAGGGTCTGAAGAGACCCAGTACTTC

V: TRBV9
D: TRBD1
size: .
J: TRBJ2-7
CDR3: CASSPGGQGPYEQYF
DNA: TGTGCCAGCAGCCCGGGTGGACAGGGGCCCTACGAGCAGTACTTC

V: TRBV6-2/TRBV6-3
D: .
size: few
J: TRBJ1-1
CDR3: CASSAPGGPETEAFF
DNA: TGTGCCAGCAGTGCCCCGGGGGGGCCGGAGACTGAAGCTTTCTTT

V: TRBV5-1
D: TRBD1
size: .
J: TRBJ1-5
CDR3: CASSPGQGGQPQHF
DNA: TGCGCCAGCAGCCCTGGACAGGGTGGCCAGCCCCAGCATTTT

V: TRBV18
D: .
size: .
J: TRBJ2-5
CDR3: CASSPWASRETQYF
DNA: TGTGCCAGCTCACCATGGGCTAGCCGAGAGACCCAATACTTC

V: TRBV19
D: .
size: .
J: TRBJ2-5
CDR3: CASKHGNSAQYF
DNA: TGTGCCAGTAAGCACGGGAATTCGGCCCAGTACTTC

V: TRBV6-5
D: TRBD1
size: .
J: TRBJ2-7
CDR3: CASREIWDSSYEQYF
DNA: TGTGCCAGCAGGGAGATCTGGGACAGCTCCTACGAGCAGTACTTC

V: TRBV4-1
D: .
size: .
J: TRBJ2-7
CDR3: CASSLGDSGYEQYF
DNA: TGCGCCAGCAGCCTCGGGGACAGCGGGTACGAGCAGTACTTC

V: TRBV16
D: .
size: few
J: TRBJ1-6
CDR3: CASSQAGDRSPLHF
DNA: TGTGCCAGCAGCCAGGCAGGGGATCGGTCACCCCTCCACTTT

V: TRBV4-2
D: TRBD2
size: .
J: TRBJ2-7
CDR3: CASSRSTSGAYEQYF
DNA: TGTGCCAGCAGCCGTTCGACTAGCGGTGCCTACGAGCAGTACTTC

V: TRBV4-3
D: TRBD1
size: .
J: TRBJ1-1
CDR3: CASSQTGGNTEAFF
DNA: TGCGCCAGCAGCCAGACAGGGGGGAACACTGAAGCTTTCTTT

V: TRBV5-1
D: .
size: .
J: TRBJ1-4
CDR3: CASSLAGNEKLFF
DNA: TGCGCCAGCAGCTTGGCGGGGAATGAAAAACTGTTTTTT

V: TRBV2
D: .
size: few
J: TRBJ2-1
CDR3: CASNYNNEQFF
DNA: TGTGCCAGCAACTATAACAATGAGCAGTTCTTC

V: TRBV5-1
D: .
size: .
J: TRBJ2-3
CDR3: CASSLEWPEGTQYF
DNA: TGCGCCAGCAGCTTGGAATGGCCCGAGGGTACGCAGTATTTT

V: TRBV27
D: TRBD1
size: .
J: TRBJ2-4
CDR3: CASSPRQGFENIQYF
DNA: TGTGCCAGCAGTCCCAGACAGGGCTTTGAAAACATTCAGTACTTC

V: TRBV5-5
D: .
size: .
J: TRBJ2-1
CDR3: CASSYRTVDSSYNEQFF
DNA: TGTGCCAGCAGCTATCGGACAGTCGATTCATCCTACAATGAGCAGTTCTTC

V: TRBV5-1
D: .
size: .
J: TRBJ2-7
CDR3: CASSSSPGSSYEQYF
DNA: TGCGCCAGCAGCTCCTCACCGGGTAGCTCCTACGAGCAGTACTTC

V: TRBV18
D: TRBD2
size: .
J: TRBJ2-5
CDR3: CASSPPSGGQETQYF
DNA: TGTGCCAGCTCACCACCGTCGGGGGGGCAAGAGACCCAGTACTTC

V: TRBV19
D: .
size: many
J: TRBJ1-1
CDR3: CASSTHPAELEAFF
DNA: TGTGCCAGTAGTACTCACCCCGCGGAGCTTGAAGCTTTCTTT

V: TRBV27
D: TRBD2
size: .
J: TRBJ2-7
CDR3: CASSTGGLPTYEQYF
DNA: TGTGCCAGCAGCACGGGGGGGCTACCAACCTACGAGCAGTACTTC

V: TRBV5-6
D: TRBD2
size: .
J: TRBJ2-3
CDR3: CASSLKREWGTDTQYF
DNA: TGTGCCAGCAGCTTGAAGCGGGAGTGGGGCACAGATACGCAGTATTTT

V: TRBV28
D: .
size: .
J: TRBJ2-3
CDR3: CASLFRASASTDTQYF
DNA: TGTGCCAGCCTCTTCAGGGCTAGCGCTAGCACAGATACGCAGTATTTT

V: TRBV7-8
D: .
size: few
J: TRBJ2-7
CDR3: CASSLAGSTIYEQYF
DNA: TGTGCCAGCAGCTTAGCGGGCAGTACGATCTACGAGCAGTACTTC

V: TRBV2
D: .
size: .
J: TRBJ1-1
CDR3: CASSYDYEAFF
DNA: TGTGCCAGCAGCTACGACTATGAAGCTTTCTTT

V: TRBV2
D: .
size: .
J: TRBJ1-5
CDR3: CASRLGGANQPQHF
DNA: TGTGCCAGCCGACTTGGGGGGGCCAATCAGCCCCAGCATTTT

V: TRBV7-8
D: .
size: .
J: TRBJ1-1
CDR3: CASSLFIDSWNTEAFF
DNA: TGTGCCAGCAGCTTATTCATAGACAGCTGGAACACTGAAGCTTTCTTT

V: TRBV5-1
D: .
size: .
J: TRBJ1-1
CDR3: CASSPLGTEAFF
DNA: TGCGCCAGCAGCCCACTAGGGACTGAAGCTTTCTTT

V: TRBV14
D: .
size: once
J: TRBJ2-1
CDR3: CASSPRGSSYNEQFF
DNA: TGTGCCAGCAGCCCCCGGGGGAGCTCCTACAATGAGCAGTTCTTC

V: TRBV2
D: TRBD1
size: .
J: TRBJ2-7
CDR3: CASSPDRGSSYEQYF
DNA: TGTGCCAGCAGTCCCGACAGGGGTAGTTCCTACGAGCAGTACTTC

V: TRBV29-1
D: TRBD1
size: .
J: TRBJ1-1
CDR3: CSAGQGDTEAFF
DNA: TGCAGCGCCGGACAGGGGGACACTGAAGCTTTCTTT

V: TRBV29-1
D: .
size: .
J: TRBJ2-7
CDR3: CSVEDPVPGSYEQYF
DNA: TGCAGCGTTGAAGATCCCGTGCCAGGGTCCTACGAGCAGTACTTC

V: TRBV7-3
D: TRBD1
size: .
J: TRBJ2-6
CDR3: CASSLKGTGASGANVLTF
DNA: TGTGCCAGCAGCCTCAAGGGGACAGGAGCCTCTGGGGCCAACGTCCTGACTTTC

V: TRBV6-1
D: .
size: .
J: TRBJ2-5
CDR3: CASSGGPDSSYQETQYF
DNA: TGTGCCAGCAGTGGGGGCCCGGACAGCTCCTACCAAGAGACCCAGTACTTC

V: TRBV13
D: .
size: .
J: TRBJ2-7
CDR3: CASTSKDGGIHEQYF
DNA: TGTGCCAGCACCTCTAAGGACGGGGGAATCCACGAGCAGTACTTC

V: TRBV5-4
D: TRBD1
size: few
J: TRBJ1-2
CDR3: CACGNRGPTYEGYTF
DNA: TGTGCTTGTGGGAACAGGGGGCCCACCTATGAGGGCTACACCTTC

V: TRBV30
D: TRBD1
size: .
J: TRBJ2-5
CDR3: CAWRGARGWETQYF
DNA: TGTGCCTGGAGGGGGGCCAGGGGGTGGGAGACCCAGTACTTC